This paragraph reports one T cell receptor (beta chain). Antigen unknown. The PCR used 60 Vbeta and 13 Jbeta primers. Data came from immunoSEQ multiplex PCR; TCRdb stores just in-frame clones and leaves some out. The data contain about 130,000 clones, around 77% of them singletons. This CDR3 contains 13 residues. Per the germline V gene, CDR1 is SGDLS and CDR2 is YYNGEE. V was clipped by 5 bases and J by 3 bases; unmatched bases: 3. The entry originates in a study of cytomegalovirus exposure and HLA in healthy donors. Study in general: Within the Caucasian-associated ancestry cluster were about 81% of the approximately 390 genotyped donors.

The study, taken as a whole, reports: Several of the most significant clusters appeared linked to common viral pathogens, based on a later analysis. Testing in vitro showed three CMV-associated chains specific for CMV antigens.

This rearrangement joins TRBV9 to TRBJ2-3; 7 bases are shared with TRBD2. Sequenced input: PBMCs. This receptor was taken from a male donor in good health and CMV-seropositive. The CDR3 loop is CASRSGGTDTQYF. The CDR3, as DNA: TGTGCCAGCAGGTCGGGGGGAACAGATACGCAGTATTTT.